This T cell receptor beta chain was retrieved from a study of T-cell reconstitution after alpha-beta-depleted transplantation in children. This clonotype was seen ten or more times. TCRbeta library construction was performed incorporating unique molecular identifiers. TCRdb independently ran MiXCR on the PCR reads; one entry per CDR3 protein. Of 260,000 or so distinct CDR3 sequences listed, about 12% are singletons. This CDR3 spans 15 amino acids. J lost 2 bases, V lost 5 bases, and 5 bases had no gene match. Germline CDR1 and CDR2: DFQATT and SNEGSKA (reference sequence). The chain combines TRBV20-1 with TRBJ2-7; TRBD2 aligns across 14 bases. The source is a human donor who donated a stem cell graft to a child with acute lymphoblastic leukemia. The sequences come from PBMCs from the stem cell graft donor, collected from the stem cell graft. CDR3 amino acids: CSAGGLAGDTYEQYF. The CDR3 DNA follows: TGCAGTGCTGGGGGACTAGCGGGGGACACCTACGAGCAGTACTTC.